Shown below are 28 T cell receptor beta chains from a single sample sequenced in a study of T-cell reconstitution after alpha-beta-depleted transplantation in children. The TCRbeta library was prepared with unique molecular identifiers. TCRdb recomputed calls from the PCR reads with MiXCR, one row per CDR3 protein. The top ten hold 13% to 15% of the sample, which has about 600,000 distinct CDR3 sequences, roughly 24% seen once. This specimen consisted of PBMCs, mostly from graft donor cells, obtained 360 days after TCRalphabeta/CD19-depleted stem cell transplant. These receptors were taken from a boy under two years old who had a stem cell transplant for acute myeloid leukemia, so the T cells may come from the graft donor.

The CDR3 sequence is CASSADRGIYGYTF. DNA for the CDR3: TGCGCCAGCAGCGCGGACAGGGGGATCTATGGCTACACCTTC. V usage is TRBV5-1 and J usage is TRBJ1-2; 10 bases agree with TRBD1. This CDR3 comprises 14 residues. Germline V gives CDR1 SGHRS, CDR2 YFSETQ. V was clipped by 4 bases and J by 4 bases; unmatched bases: 4. The full variable domain, its missing parts supplied by reference TRBV5-1 and TRBJ1-2, is KAGVTQTPRYLIKTRGQQVTLSCSPISGHRSVSWYQQTPGQGLQFLFEYFSETQRNKGNFPGRFSGRQFSNSRSEMNVSTLELGDSALYLCASSADRGIYGYTFGSGTRLTVV.

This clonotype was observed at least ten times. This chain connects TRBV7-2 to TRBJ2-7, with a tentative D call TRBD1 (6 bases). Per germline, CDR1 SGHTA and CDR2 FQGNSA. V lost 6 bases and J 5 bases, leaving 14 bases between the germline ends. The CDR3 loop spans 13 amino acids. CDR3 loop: CASRVSTGHEQYF. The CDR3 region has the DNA TGTGCCAGCAGGGTCTCGACAGGCCACGAGCAGTACTTC.

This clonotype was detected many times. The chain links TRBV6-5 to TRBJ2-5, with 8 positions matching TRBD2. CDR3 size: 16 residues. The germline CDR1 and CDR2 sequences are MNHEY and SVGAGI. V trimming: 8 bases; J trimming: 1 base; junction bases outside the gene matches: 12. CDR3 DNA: TGTGCCAGCGGCTCGGGGGGGATCCTGCTCCAAGAGACCCAGTACTTC. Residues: CASGSGGILLQETQYF.

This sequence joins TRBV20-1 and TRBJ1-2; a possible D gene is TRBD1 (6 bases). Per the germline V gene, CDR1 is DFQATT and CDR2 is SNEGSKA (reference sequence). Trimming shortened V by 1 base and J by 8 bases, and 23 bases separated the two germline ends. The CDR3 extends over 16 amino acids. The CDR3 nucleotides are TGCAGTGCTAGAGCCTCGAGAGCCGACAGGCGGAACGGCTACACCTTC. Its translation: CSARASRADRRNGYTF.

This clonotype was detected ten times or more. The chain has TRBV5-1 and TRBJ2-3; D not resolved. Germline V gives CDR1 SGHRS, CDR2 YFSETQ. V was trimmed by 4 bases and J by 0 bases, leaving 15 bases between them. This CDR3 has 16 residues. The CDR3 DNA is TGCGCCAGCAGCAGCCTGAACGGACCTAGCACAGATACGCAGTATTTT. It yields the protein CASSSLNGPSTDTQYF.

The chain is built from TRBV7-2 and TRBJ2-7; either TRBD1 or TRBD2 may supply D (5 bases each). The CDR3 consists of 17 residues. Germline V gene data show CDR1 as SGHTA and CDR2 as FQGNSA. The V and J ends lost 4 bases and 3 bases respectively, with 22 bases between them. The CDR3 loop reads CASSSRPGLGEIYEQYV. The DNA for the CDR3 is TGTGCCAGCAGCTCCCGACCGGGTCTGGGGGAAATCTACGAGCAGTACGTC.

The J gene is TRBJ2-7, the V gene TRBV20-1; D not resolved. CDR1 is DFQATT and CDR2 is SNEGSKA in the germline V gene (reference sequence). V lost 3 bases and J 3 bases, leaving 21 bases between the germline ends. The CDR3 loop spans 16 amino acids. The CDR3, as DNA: TGCAGTGCTAGGGGTCCAATCGGGCAGCCCATCTACGAGCAGTACTTC. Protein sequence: CSARGPIGQPIYEQYF.

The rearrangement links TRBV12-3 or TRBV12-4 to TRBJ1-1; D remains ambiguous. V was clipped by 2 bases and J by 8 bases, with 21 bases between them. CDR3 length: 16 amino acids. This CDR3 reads CASSLIGSGLAREAFF. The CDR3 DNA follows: TGTGCCAGCAGTTTAATCGGTAGCGGATTAGCCAGGGAAGCTTTCTTT.

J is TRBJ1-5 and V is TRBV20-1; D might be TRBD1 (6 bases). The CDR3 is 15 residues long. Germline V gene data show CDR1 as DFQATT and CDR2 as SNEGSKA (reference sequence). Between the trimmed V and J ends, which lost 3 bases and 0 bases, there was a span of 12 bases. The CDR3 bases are TGCAGTGCTAGGGTACAGGGATATAGCAATCAGCCCCAGCATTTT. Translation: CSARVQGYSNQPQHF.

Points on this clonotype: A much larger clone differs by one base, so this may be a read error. CDR3 DNA: TGTGCCAGCAGTTTGGGACAGGGTGGGGTCAATGAGCGGTTCTTC. Its protein is CASSLGQGGVNERFF. The chain joins TRBV12-3 or TRBV12-4 to TRBJ2-1; 9 nucleotides match TRBD1. The CDR3 covers 15 residues.

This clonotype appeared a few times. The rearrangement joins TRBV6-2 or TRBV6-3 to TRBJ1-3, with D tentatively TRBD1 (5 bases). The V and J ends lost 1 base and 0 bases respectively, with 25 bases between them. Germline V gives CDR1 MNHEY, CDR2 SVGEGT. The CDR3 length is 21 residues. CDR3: CASSYFPGGRDLGFSGNTIYF. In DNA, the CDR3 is TGTGCCAGCAGTTACTTTCCCGGGGGTAGGGACCTCGGGTTCTCTGGAAACACCATATATTTT.

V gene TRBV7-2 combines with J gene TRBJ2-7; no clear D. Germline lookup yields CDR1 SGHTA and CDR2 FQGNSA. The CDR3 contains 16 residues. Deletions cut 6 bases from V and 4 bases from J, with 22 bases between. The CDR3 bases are TGTGCCAGCAGTCTGACCGAGAGACTGTCCGTATACGAGCAGTACTTC. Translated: CASSLTERLSVYEQYF.

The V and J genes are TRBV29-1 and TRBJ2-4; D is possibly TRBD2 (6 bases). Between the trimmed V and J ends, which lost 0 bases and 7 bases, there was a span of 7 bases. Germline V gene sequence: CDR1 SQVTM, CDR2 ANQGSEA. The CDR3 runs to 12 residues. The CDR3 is CSVEELANIQYF. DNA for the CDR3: TGCAGCGTTGAAGAGCTAGCGAACATTCAGTACTTC.

In DNA, the CDR3 is TGCAGTGCTAGAGGGCTGCAGCGGGGCTACGAGCAGTACTTC. It codes for CSARGLQRGYEQYF. This chain links TRBV20-1 with TRBJ2-7; 7 bases align to TRBD2. Per the germline V gene, CDR1 is DFQATT and CDR2 is SNEGSKA (reference sequence). The junction had 6 bases not matched to a gene; V was cut back by 1 base and J by 3 bases. The CDR3 is 14 residues long.

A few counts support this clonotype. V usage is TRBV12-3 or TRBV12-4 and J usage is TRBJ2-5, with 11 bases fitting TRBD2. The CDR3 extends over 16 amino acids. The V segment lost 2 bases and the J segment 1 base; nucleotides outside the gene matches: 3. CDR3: CASSLRLAGIQETQYF. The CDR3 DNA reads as TGTGCCAGCAGTTTACGACTAGCGGGGATCCAAGAGACCCAGTACTTC.

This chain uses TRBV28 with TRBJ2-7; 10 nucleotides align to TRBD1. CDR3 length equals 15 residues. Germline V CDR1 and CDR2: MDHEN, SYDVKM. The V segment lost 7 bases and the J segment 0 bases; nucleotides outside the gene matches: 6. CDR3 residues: CASTNGDRGSYEQYV. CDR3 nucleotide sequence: TGTGCCAGCACAAATGGGGACAGGGGCTCCTACGAGCAGTACGTC.

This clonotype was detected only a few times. The CDR3: CATSRRRGDTEAFF. Written as DNA, the CDR3 is TGTGCCACCAGCAGACGCAGGGGGGACACTGAAGCTTTCTTT. The gene calls are TRBV15 and TRBJ1-1; TRBD1 matches 7 bases. With V trimmed by 2 bases and J by 3 bases, 3 bases remained unmatched. CDR1 and CDR2 (germline): LNHNV, YYDKDF (reference sequence). This CDR3 comprises 14 residues.

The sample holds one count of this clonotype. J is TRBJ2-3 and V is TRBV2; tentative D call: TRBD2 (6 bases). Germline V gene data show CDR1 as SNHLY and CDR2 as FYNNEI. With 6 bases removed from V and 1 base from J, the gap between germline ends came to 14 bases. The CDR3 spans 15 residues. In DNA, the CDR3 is TGTGCCAGCAGCCCGCGACTAGTTCGCACAGATACGCAGTATTTT. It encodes CASSPRLVRTDTQYF.

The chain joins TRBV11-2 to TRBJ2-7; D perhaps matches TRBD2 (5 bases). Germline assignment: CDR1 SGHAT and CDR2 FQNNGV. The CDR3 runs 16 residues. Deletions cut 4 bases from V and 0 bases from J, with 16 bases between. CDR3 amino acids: CASSYLLGKGSYEQYV. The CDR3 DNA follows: TGTGCCAGCAGCTACCTCCTCGGGAAGGGCTCCTACGAGCAGTACGTC.

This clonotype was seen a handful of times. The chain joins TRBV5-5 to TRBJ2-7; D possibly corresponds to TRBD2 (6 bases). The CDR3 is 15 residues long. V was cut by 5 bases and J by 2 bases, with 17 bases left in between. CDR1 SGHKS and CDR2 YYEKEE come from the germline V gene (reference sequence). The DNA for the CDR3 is TGTGCCAGCAGGTGGGGCGGGACGGCCCCCTACGAGCAGTACTTC. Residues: CASRWGGTAPYEQYF.

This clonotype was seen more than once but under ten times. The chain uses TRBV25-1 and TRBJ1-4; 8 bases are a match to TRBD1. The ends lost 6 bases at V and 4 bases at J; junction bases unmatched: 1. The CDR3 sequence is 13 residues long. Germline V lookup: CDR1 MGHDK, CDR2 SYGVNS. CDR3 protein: CASRGQDNEKLFF. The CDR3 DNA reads TGTGCCAGCAGGGGACAGGATAATGAAAAACTGTTTTTT.

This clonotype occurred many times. In DNA form, the CDR3 reads TGTGCCAGCAGCTTAGGGATCGCTAGCACAGATACGCAGTATTTT. Amino acid sequence: CASSLGIASTDTQYF. J is TRBJ2-3 and V is TRBV7-7; no clear D. The CDR3 has 15 residues. Germline V gene data show CDR1 as SSHAT and CDR2 as FNYEAQ (reference sequence). V lost 1 base to trimming and J lost 0 bases, with 8 bases between them.

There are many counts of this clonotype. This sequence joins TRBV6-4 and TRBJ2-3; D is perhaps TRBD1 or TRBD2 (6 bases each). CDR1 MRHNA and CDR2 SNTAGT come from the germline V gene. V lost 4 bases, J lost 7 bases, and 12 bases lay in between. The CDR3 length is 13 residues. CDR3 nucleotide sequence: TGTGCCAGCAGTGCGGGGGCGGGAAATACGCAGTATTTT. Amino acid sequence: CASSAGAGNTQYF.

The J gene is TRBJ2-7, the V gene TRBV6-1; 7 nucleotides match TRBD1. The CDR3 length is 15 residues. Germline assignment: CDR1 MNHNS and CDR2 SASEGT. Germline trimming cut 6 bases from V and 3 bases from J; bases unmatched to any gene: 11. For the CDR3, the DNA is TGTGCCAGCAGGCCACAGGGGTTCAGGTACTACGAGCAGTACTTC. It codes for CASRPQGFRYYEQYF.

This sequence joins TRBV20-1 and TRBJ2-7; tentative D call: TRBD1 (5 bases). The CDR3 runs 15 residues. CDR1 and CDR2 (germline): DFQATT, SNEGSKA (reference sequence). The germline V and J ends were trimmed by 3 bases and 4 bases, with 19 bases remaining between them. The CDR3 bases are TGCAGTGCTAGCGATCCTTCAGGGAAAAAGTACGAGCAGTACGTC. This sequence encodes CSASDPSGKKYEQYV.

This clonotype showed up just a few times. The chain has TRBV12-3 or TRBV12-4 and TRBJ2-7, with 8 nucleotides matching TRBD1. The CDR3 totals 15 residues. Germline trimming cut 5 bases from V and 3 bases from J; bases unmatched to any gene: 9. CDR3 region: CASSPRTGTLYEQYF. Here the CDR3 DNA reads TGTGCCAGCAGTCCACGGACAGGGACCCTCTACGAGCAGTACTTC.

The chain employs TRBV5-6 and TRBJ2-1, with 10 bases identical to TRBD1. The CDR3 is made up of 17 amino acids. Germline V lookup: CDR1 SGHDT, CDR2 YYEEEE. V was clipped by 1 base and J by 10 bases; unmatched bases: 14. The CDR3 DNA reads TGTGCCAGCAGCTTGAGGTTGGGGGGACAGGGGCCTCGGGAGCAGTTCTTC. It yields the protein CASSLRLGGQGPREQFF.

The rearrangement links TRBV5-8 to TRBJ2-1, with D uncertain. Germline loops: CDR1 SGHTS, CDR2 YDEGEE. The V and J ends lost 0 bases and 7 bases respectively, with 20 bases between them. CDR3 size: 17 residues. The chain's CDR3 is CASSLGLGLDWGNEQFF. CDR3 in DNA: TGTGCCAGCAGCTTGGGCCTAGGGTTAGATTGGGGAAATGAGCAGTTCTTC.